This entry lists 20 T cell receptor beta chains sequenced from one sample in a study of cytomegalovirus exposure and HLA in healthy donors. This PCR relied on a set of 60 Vbeta primers and 13 Jbeta primers. Assay: immunoSEQ multiplex PCR; the TCRdb copy retains only in-frame clones and omits some. This sample yields approximately 210,000 clones, of which roughly 80% are seen a single time; around 0.42% belongs to the top ten. What was sequenced was PBMCs. All receptors come from a male donor in good health and CMV-seropositive.

The chain has TRBV6-6 and TRBJ2-1; 7 bases match TRBD2. V shed 8 bases, J shed 2 bases, and the junction held 6 bases outside the gene matches. Germline values: CDR1 MNHNY, CDR2 SVGAGI (reference sequence). This CDR3 comprises 14 residues. CDR3 DNA sequence: TGTGCCAGCGGAGCAGCGGGGACCTACAATGAGCAGTTCTTC. It yields the protein CASGAAGTYNEQFF.

This clone was picked up one time. V usage is TRBV13 and J usage is TRBJ2-2; D is unresolved. Germline assignment: CDR1 PRHDT and CDR2 FYEKMQ (reference sequence). This CDR3 contains 15 residues. V shed 2 bases and J shed 4 bases, with 11 bases lying between them. The CDR3 sequence: CASSLLVPGTGELFF. The DNA for the CDR3 is TGTGCCAGCAGCTTATTGGTACCAGGCACCGGGGAGCTGTTTTTT.

J is TRBJ1-5 and V is TRBV9; 7 nucleotides agree with TRBD1. V was clipped by 0 bases and J by 5 bases; unmatched bases: 2. Germline CDR1 reads SGDLS; CDR2 reads YYNGEE. The CDR3 consists of 14 residues. The CDR3 DNA reads as TGTGCCAGCAGCGTAGAGGGGGCATATCAGCCCCAGCATTTT. Protein: CASSVEGAYQPQHF.

The chain has TRBV7-9 and TRBJ2-3; D perhaps matches TRBD2 (6 bases). The V end was cut by 6 bases, the J end by 0 bases, with 10 bases between. The CDR3 is 14 amino acids. The V gene's germline CDR1 is SEHNR and CDR2 FQNEAQ (reference sequence). CDR3 DNA: TGTGCCAGCAGTCCCAGCGGGAGCACAGATACGCAGTATTTT. Protein: CASSPSGSTDTQYF.

The sample holds a few counts of this clone. The chain uses TRBV28 and TRBJ1-6, with a tentative D call TRBD1 (6 bases). Deletions cut 3 bases from V and 6 bases from J, with 15 bases between. CDR1 is MDHEN, CDR2 SYDVKM, per germline. The CDR3 is 16 amino acids. The CDR3 sequence: CASSFLSRGVNSPLHF. DNA for the CDR3: TGTGCCAGCAGTTTTCTCTCCAGGGGAGTTAATTCACCCCTCCACTTT.

The count of this clone is one. V and J are TRBV5-1 and TRBJ2-5, with 10 positions matching TRBD1. J was trimmed by 5 bases and V by 4 bases; bases with no gene match: 8. Germline V gene data show CDR1 as SGHRS and CDR2 as YFSETQ. This CDR3 has 15 residues. The CDR3 DNA is TGCGCCAGCAGCCCGACAGGGGGCGCGAGGGAGACCCAGTACTTC. Translating gives CASSPTGGARETQYF.

CDR3 in amino acids: CASSLRGSGNTIYF. The DNA for the CDR3 is TGTGCCAGCAGCTTAAGGGGATCTGGAAACACCATATATTTT. V gene TRBV5-4 combines with J gene TRBJ1-3; D is perhaps TRBD1 (5 bases). This CDR3 has 14 amino acids. Trimming cost V 2 bases and J 1 base, with 7 bases left between them. Germline CDR1 and CDR2: SGHNT and YYREEE (reference sequence).

J is TRBJ2-7 and V is TRBV7-8; 8 nucleotides line up with TRBD1. The V segment lost 2 bases and the J segment 5 bases; nucleotides outside the gene matches: 5. The CDR3 consists of 14 residues. Germline values: CDR1 SGHVS, CDR2 FQNEAQ. The CDR3 region has the DNA TGTGCCAGCAGCTTACCGGACAGGGTCCACGAGCAGTACGTC. Encoded protein: CASSLPDRVHEQYV.

In regard to this clone: Germline is not matched at one junction end, which may reflect a read error. The chain has TRBV9 and TRBJ2-1, with 10 bases matching TRBD1. The length of the CDR3 is 14 residues. Germline lookup yields CDR1 SGDLS and CDR2 YYNGEE. Here the CDR3 DNA reads TGTGCCGGCAGCGTATTGACAGGGGGCGATGAGCAGTTCTTC. Protein product: CAGSVLTGGDEQFF.

The chain joins TRBV19 to TRBJ1-1; D ambiguous. Between the trimmed V and J ends, which lost 11 bases and 4 bases, there was a span of 20 bases. The CDR3 contains 14 residues. Per the germline V gene, CDR1 is LNHDA and CDR2 is SQIVND (reference sequence). The CDR3 is CASIGLYRGTEAFF. CDR3 nucleotides: TGTGCCTCGATTGGACTCTATCGGGGCACTGAAGCTTTCTTT.

This chain uses TRBV7-9 with TRBJ1-3; a weak D match, TRBD1 (6 bases). Trimming took 5 bases from V and 0 from J, leaving 11 bases between them. This CDR3 has 15 amino acids. Germline V gene data show CDR1 as SEHNR and CDR2 as FQNEAQ (reference sequence). The CDR3 DNA reads as TGTGCCAGCAGCCCGGACAGACCCTCTGGAAACACCATATATTTT. Amino acid sequence: CASSPDRPSGNTIYF.

The chain links TRBV14 to TRBJ2-6; tentatively, D is TRBD2 (5 bases). The V gene's germline CDR1 is SGHDN and CDR2 FVKESK. The CDR3 length is 15 residues. V dropped 0 bases and J dropped 2 bases, with 5 bases sitting between them. CDR3 region: CASSQDGTGANVLTF. The CDR3 nucleotides read TGTGCCAGCAGCCAAGACGGGACTGGGGCCAACGTCCTGACTTTC.

This chain joins TRBV7-8 and TRBJ2-7; D is perhaps TRBD2 (5 bases). V gave up 5 bases and J gave up 7 bases, with 12 bases separating them. This CDR3 has 12 amino acids. Germline values: CDR1 SGHVS, CDR2 FQNEAQ. CDR3: CASSAGSREQYF. The CDR3 DNA follows: TGTGCCAGCAGCGCGGGTTCGAGGGAGCAGTACTTC.

This clone was counted between two and nine times. The chain has TRBV7-2 and TRBJ2-3, with TRBD2 identical over 10 bases. J lost 4 bases, V lost 1 base, and 5 bases had no gene match. This CDR3 spans 16 amino acids. Per germline, CDR1 SGHTA and CDR2 FQGNSA. CDR3 in DNA: TGTGCCAGCAGCTTAGTCTCTAGCGGGGGACCAGATACGCAGTATTTT. Protein sequence: CASSLVSSGGPDTQYF.

The chain combines TRBV9 with TRBJ2-5; 7 nucleotides align to TRBD2. V was pared by 4 bases and J by 1 base, with 10 bases of the junction left unmatched. Germline assignment: CDR1 SGDLS and CDR2 YYNGEE. The CDR3 extends over 16 amino acids. The CDR3 loop reads CASSPHEGRAQETQYF. The DNA for the CDR3 is TGTGCCAGCAGCCCCCACGAGGGGAGGGCCCAAGAGACCCAGTACTTC.

For the CDR3, the DNA is TGTGCCAGCAGCTTAGTCCCATCTTGGGAGGGTAGATGGACCGGGGAGCTGTTTTTT. This encodes CASSLVPSWEGRWTGELFF. The rearrangement uses TRBV7-2 and TRBJ2-2, with 7 bases matching TRBD2. The CDR3 runs 19 residues. V lost 1 base to trimming and J lost 5 bases; unmatched junction nucleotides: 16. CDR1 is SGHTA and CDR2 is FQGNSA in the germline V gene.

This sequence joins TRBV23-1 and TRBJ2-5; tentative D call: TRBD1 (5 bases). TRBV23-1 is treated as an ORF (open reading frame) with a function not yet certain. CDR3 size: 16 residues. The ends were cut back, 0 bases at V and 1 base at J, with 12 bases in the middle. The CDR3 is CASSQSVDSAQETQYF. The CDR3 coding sequence is TGCGCCAGCAGTCAATCTGTAGACAGCGCCCAAGAGACCCAGTACTTC.

The J gene is TRBJ1-6, the V gene TRBV5-6, with D tentatively TRBD1 (5 bases). Trimming cost V 0 bases and J 8 bases, with 9 bases left between them. Germline assignment: CDR1 SGHDT and CDR2 YYEEEE. The CDR3 contains 14 residues. CDR3 bases: TGTGCCAGCAGCTTGGCCCAGGGTCATTCACCCCTCCACTTT. Protein sequence: CASSLAQGHSPLHF.

J is TRBJ1-5 and V is TRBV2; no clear D. Germline V gene data show CDR1 as SNHLY and CDR2 as FYNNEI. Trimming cost V 6 bases and J 6 bases, with 18 bases left between them. The CDR3 has 15 amino acids. The CDR3 bases are TGTGCCAGCAGCGGAGGCAAGGTGGAAGGTCAGCCCCAGCATTTT. Its translation: CASSGGKVEGQPQHF.

The rearrangement joins TRBV14 to TRBJ1-1; D uncertain. V lost 5 bases, J lost 1 base, and 14 bases lay in between. This CDR3 contains 15 residues. Germline values: CDR1 SGHDN, CDR2 FVKESK. CDR3 coding DNA: TGTGCCAGCAGCGAGCTTGTATCAGGGAACACTGAAGCTTTCTTT. Translation gives CASSELVSGNTEAFF.